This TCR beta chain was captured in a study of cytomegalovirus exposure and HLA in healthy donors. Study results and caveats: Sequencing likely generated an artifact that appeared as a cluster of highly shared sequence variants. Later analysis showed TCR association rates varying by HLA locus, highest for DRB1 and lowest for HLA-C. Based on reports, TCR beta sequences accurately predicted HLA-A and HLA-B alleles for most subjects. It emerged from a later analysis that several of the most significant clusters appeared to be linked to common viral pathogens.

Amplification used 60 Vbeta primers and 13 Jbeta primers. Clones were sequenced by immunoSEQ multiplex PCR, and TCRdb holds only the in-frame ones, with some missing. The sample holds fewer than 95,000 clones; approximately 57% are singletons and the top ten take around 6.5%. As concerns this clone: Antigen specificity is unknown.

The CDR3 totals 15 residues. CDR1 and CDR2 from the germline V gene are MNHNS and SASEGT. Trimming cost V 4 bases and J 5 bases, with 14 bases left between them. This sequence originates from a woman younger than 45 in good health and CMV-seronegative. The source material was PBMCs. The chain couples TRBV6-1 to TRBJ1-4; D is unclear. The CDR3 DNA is TGTGCCAGCAGTGCCCAGACGGGGAGAAATGAAAAACTGTTTTTT. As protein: CASSAQTGRNEKLFF.